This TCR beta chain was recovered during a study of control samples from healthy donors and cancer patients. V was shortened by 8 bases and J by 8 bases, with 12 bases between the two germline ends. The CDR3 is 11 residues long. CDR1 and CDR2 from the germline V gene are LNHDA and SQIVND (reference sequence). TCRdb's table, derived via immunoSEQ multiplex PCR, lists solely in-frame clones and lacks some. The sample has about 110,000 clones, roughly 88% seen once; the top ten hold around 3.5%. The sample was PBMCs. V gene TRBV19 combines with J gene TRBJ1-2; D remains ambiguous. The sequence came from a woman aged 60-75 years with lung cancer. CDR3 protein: CASWRAGGYTF. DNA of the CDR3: TGTGCCAGTTGGCGGGCGGGCGGCTACACCTTC.